These T cell receptor beta chains were read from a single sample in a study of cytomegalovirus exposure and HLA in healthy donors. Here immunoSEQ multiplex PCR was the method, and the copy in TCRdb shows in-frame clones only, minus some. The specimen's table records about 140,000 clones. The sample comprised PBMCs. The receptors originated from a young woman in good health and CMV-seronegative. Both conserved end residues are trimmed from each CDR3. Fields, in order: J gene, CDR3 length, V gene, CDR3 protein.

TRBJ2-5 14 TRBV15 ATSRDVGQGGETQY
TRBJ2-1 13 TRBV19 ASSIGAGDYNEQF
TRBJ1-4 12 TRBV9 ASNPTGTNEKLF
TRBJ2-4 15 TRBV5-1 ASSSTVTGAGKNIQY
TRBJ2-1 18 TRBV5-1 ASSLVRGTSGSLFNNEQF
TRBJ1-1 15 TRBV9 ASSDSTGTDMNTEAF
TRBJ1-2 13 TRBV7-2 ASSLAVPGNGGYT
TRBJ2-5 11 TRBV7-2 ASSRDYLGTQY
TRBJ1-2 16 TRBV4-3 ASSQVPGQIRANYGYT
TRBJ2-6 14 TRBV7-6 ASSLRGGPGANVLT
TRBJ2-3 13 TRBV2 ASSPFDRDTDTQY
TRBJ2-1 13 TRBV5-4 ASSLFTGDYNEQF
TRBJ1-2 14 TRBV5-6 ASSLRLDRGLNGYT
TRBJ1-1 9 TRBV19 ASLGTVLAF
TRBJ2-1 13 TRBV19 ASSPGLAGVNEQF
TRBJ1-6 12 TRBV28 ASSLRPLSSPLH
TRBJ2-5 10 TRBV11-3 ASRAGGETQY
TRBJ1-2 13 TRBV5-1 ASSLDRGPQYGYT
TRBJ2-7 13 TRBV2 ASRPTSGRSYEQY
TRBJ2-1 12 TRBV5-6 ASSHSGQYNEQF
TRBJ1-1 13 TRBV5-1 ASSELTGWYTEAF
TRBJ2-3 13 TRBV30 AWSVQGVNTDTQY
TRBJ2-1 14 TRBV19 ASSISAGGIYNEQF
TRBJ2-2 12 TRBV7-9 ASKWTADTGELF
TRBJ2-6 12 TRBV5-1 ASSFGAGANVLT
TRBJ1-1 10 TRBV21-1 ASSTLRAEAF
TRBJ1-2 12 TRBV6-1 ASIRRDRNYGYT
TRBJ2-5 17 TRBV28 ASSLASGRAGRKEETQY
TRBJ2-1 13 TRBV9 ASSVVAGDYNEQF
TRBJ2-5 14 TRBV19 ASSPSRGTGRETQY
TRBJ2-4 13 TRBV30 AWSVLAGGRDIQY
TRBJ2-3 14 TRBV28 ASSNSDLTGADTQY
TRBJ2-5 11 TRBV11-3 ASSLGRKETQY
TRBJ1-1 13 TRBV18 ASSPLEGQGAVAF
TRBJ2-7 14 TRBV19 ASSTRTSGSSREQY
TRBJ1-2 13 TRBV7-6 ASSLVAGQSNGYT
TRBJ1-5 13 TRBV30 AWSRDRGFNQPQH
TRBJ1-6 13 TRBV6-4 ASSEQGIDNSPLH
TRBJ2-1 15 TRBV30 AWSAGFGTSGYNEQF
TRBJ1-3 13 TRBV4-3 ASSQDLGAGNTIY
TRBJ2-7 10 TRBV29-1 SAVTAALEQY
TRBJ2-5 13 TRBV4-1 ASSQPGAALETQY
TRBJ2-7 12 TRBV12-5 ASLGDRGQREQY
TRBJ2-2 13 TRBV18 ASSPARDIAGELF
TRBJ2-3 14 TRBV15 ATGTGGAPSTDTQY